This T cell receptor (beta chain) was captured in a study of Graves' ophthalmopathy and Graves' hyperthyroidism. RNA transcripts provided the template for amplifying TCR beta CDR3 regions. First-round RT-PCR employed HTBI primers, with a second-round multiplex PCR after it. TCRdb analysed the multiplex PCR reads with MiXCR anew, one entry per CDR3 protein. The sample includes about 370,000 distinct CDR3 sequences, 15% to 20% seen only once; the top ten take 2.4%. Of note for this clonotype: Its antigen is still unknown.

Study outcomes and limitations: Discrimination between ophthalmopathy and stable hyperthyroidism by a 13-signature model showed about 85% sensitivity and 75% to 84% specificity. Most thyroid clonotypes expanded beyond 0.001 frequency were also found in blood.

This CDR3 is built from 12 residues. Germline CDR1 and CDR2: SQVTM and ANQGSEA. Someone took the PBMCs out of more than 8.5 ml of fresh peripheral blood. This receptor was obtained from an adult woman with stable Graves' hyperthyroidism. Sample: peripheral blood. The chain couples TRBV29-1 to TRBJ1-1; D is undetermined. The CDR3 region is CMIARPNTEAFF. The CDR3 bases are TGCATGATTGCTAGGCCGAACACTGAAGCTTTCTTT.